Following are 2 T cell receptor beta chains from one sample sequenced in a study of cytomegalovirus exposure and HLA in healthy donors. The repertoire was sequenced with immunoSEQ multiplex PCR; TCRdb's copy has only in-frame clones and lacks some. The sample records 90,000 to 150,000 clones, more than 75% being singletons. Sample: PBMCs. These receptors were taken from a woman aged 18-30 years in good health and CMV-seropositive.

The rearrangement links TRBV7-9 to TRBJ2-7, with 8 bases matching TRBD1. Trimming removed 4 bases from V and 2 bases from J; junction bases left unmatched: 10. CDR1 SEHNR and CDR2 FQNEAQ come from the germline V gene (reference sequence). The CDR3 runs 16 residues. In DNA, the CDR3 is TGTGCCAGCAGCTCTATCGCGGGACAGGTGGCCTACGAGCAGTACTTC. It encodes CASSSIAGQVAYEQYF.

The gene calls are TRBV27 and TRBJ2-7, with 8 bases matching TRBD1. Trimming removed 5 bases from V and 4 bases from J; junction bases left unmatched: 10. This CDR3 region has 15 residues. The germline V gene has CDR1 MNHEY and CDR2 SMNVEV (reference sequence). The CDR3 region has the DNA TGTGCCAGCAGTCCGATCTTCGGGACAGGTTACGAGCAGTACTTC. It encodes CASSPIFGTGYEQYF.